This is a list of T cell receptor beta chains from one sample in a study of shared clonotypes between healthy human individuals. Generated by immunoSEQ multiplex PCR, the TCRdb table keeps only in-frame clones and is missing some. The table lists about half a million clones, around 79% of them singletons. Sequenced input: PBMCs. All receptors come from a woman in her forties in good health. Some clones in this sample may be carry-over from other donors' samples. Each CDR3 is given with its conserved first and last residue. D genes are given only for firm matches. Size tells how often a clone was seen (once, few, many) or the class of an expanded clone, and some rows leave it out.

TRBV29-1	TRBJ2-1	NA	TRBD2	TGCAGCGTTGAAGGGGGGACTAGCGGGAGCTCCTACAATGAGCAGTTCTTC	CSVEGGTSGSSYNEQFF
TRBV7-9	TRBJ2-1	NA	NA	TGTGCCAGCAGCTTCTCGGACCACCCTAACTACAATGAGCAGTTCTTC	CASSFSDHPNYNEQFF
TRBV19	TRBJ2-7	NA	TRBD2	TGTGCCAGTAGTAACCAGGTGATAGCGGGAGACGAGCAGTACTTC	CASSNQVIAGDEQYF
TRBV19	TRBJ2-1	once	NA	TGTGCCAGTAGACTTGTCTGGGGCGGGAAAGGAAGCTCCTACAATGAGCAGTTCTTC	CASRLVWGGKGSSYNEQFF
TRBV5-1	TRBJ1-4	NA	NA	TGCGCCAGCAGCTCCCCGGGGAGTACTAATGAAAAACTGTTTTTT	CASSSPGSTNEKLFF
TRBV6-5	TRBJ2-2	NA	NA	TGTGCCAGCTCCCCCCAGGGATGGACCGGGGAGCTGTTTTTT	CASSPQGWTGELFF
TRBV19	TRBJ2-3	NA	NA	TGTGCCAGTAGTACGTCCGGGACCCGCGGAGATACGCAGTATTTT	CASSTSGTRGDTQYF
TRBV2	TRBJ2-3	NA	TRBD1	TGTGCCAGCAGTGAAGGGTCAGGGGGCGGGAATACGCAGTATTTT	CASSEGSGGGNTQYF
TRBV27	TRBJ2-5	NA	NA	TGTGCCAGCAGTATTAGCCGACAATCCAAAGAGACCCAGTACTTC	CASSISRQSKETQYF
TRBV10-2	TRBJ2-1	NA	TRBD2	TGCGCCAGCAGTTGGTTCGAGCTAGCGGGCCCTACTGGCAATGAGCAGTTCTTC	CASSWFELAGPTGNEQFF
TRBV4-3	TRBJ2-7	NA	NA	TGCGCCAGCAGCCAAGCGCGGGGAGGCTACGAGCAGTACTTC	CASSQARGGYEQYF
TRBV14	TRBJ1-5	few	NA	TGTGCCAGCAGCCAGTCGGGGGCGGGGCAGCCCCAGCATTTT	CASSQSGAGQPQHF
TRBV19	TRBJ2-3	once	TRBD1	TGTGCCAGTAGGACTGCAGGGGGTAGGACAGATACGCAGTATTTT	CASRTAGGRTDTQYF
TRBV5-1	TRBJ1-3	NA	NA	TGCGCCAGCAGCTTGGGACCCTCTGGAAACACCATATATTTT	CASSLGPSGNTIYF
TRBV9	TRBJ1-4	NA	TRBD1	TGTGCCAGCAGCGTAGAGGGGGTTGGGGGACAGGAAAGAGGGTATGAAAAACTGTTTTTT	CASSVEGVGGQERGYEKLFF
TRBV5-1	TRBJ2-7	NA	TRBD1	TGCGCCAGCTCAGGACAGGGAATGTCCTACGAGCAGTACTTC	CASSGQGMSYEQYF
TRBV28	TRBJ1-5	NA	NA	TGTGCCAGCAGTTTCCAGGGAGCGAGCAATCAGCCCCAGCATTTT	CASSFQGASNQPQHF
TRBV4-3	TRBJ2-3	once	NA	TGCGCCAGCAGCCCCATGGCGGAATTCACAGATACGCAGTATTTT	CASSPMAEFTDTQYF
TRBV6-5	TRBJ2-1	NA	NA	TGTGCCAGCAGTAATTTCAGGGGTGAGCAGTTCTTC	CASSNFRGEQFF
TRBV4-3	TRBJ2-2	NA	NA	TGCGCCAGCAGCCAAGATCACTCAGGATCGAACACCGGGGAGCTGTTTTTT	CASSQDHSGSNTGELFF
TRBV6-6	TRBJ1-5	NA	NA	TGTGCCAGCAGTTACGGTCTCAATCAGCCCCAGCATTTT	CASSYGLNQPQHF
TRBV7-2	TRBJ2-5	once	TRBD2	TGTGCCAGCAGCTCTAGGACTAGCGGGAGATTAGAGACCCAGTACTTC	CASSSRTSGRLETQYF
TRBV11-1	TRBJ1-2	NA	NA	TGTGCCAGCAGCCCCAACCCCCGAGGGGGCTACACCTTC	CASSPNPRGGYTF
TRBV4-2	TRBJ2-1	NA	NA	TGTGCCAGCAGCCAGACGACAGGAGTGCCCTACAATGAGCAGTTCTTC	CASSQTTGVPYNEQFF
TRBV4-2	TRBJ1-3	few	NA	TGTGCCAGCAGCCAAAGGCGGGAAGGAAACACCATATATTTT	CASSQRREGNTIYF
TRBV28	TRBJ1-2	many	NA	TGTGCCAGCAGTAGGTCTCCCTATGGCTACACCTTC	CASSRSPYGYTF
TRBV9	TRBJ1-1	few	NA	TGTGCCAGCAGCGTAGGCTCAGAGTACGACACTGAAGCTTTCTTT	CASSVGSEYDTEAFF
TRBV27	TRBJ2-7	NA	TRBD2	TGTGCCAGCAGTCTACGGACTAGCCGGGAGCAGTACTTC	CASSLRTSREQYF
TRBV18	TRBJ2-3	once	NA	TGTGCCAGCTCACCGCTGAGGGATACGCAGTATTTT	CASSPLRDTQYF
TRBV19	TRBJ2-5	NA	NA	TGTGCCAGTAGTGAACCCCGCCGGGACGCTAAAGAGACCCAGTACTTC	CASSEPRRDAKETQYF
TRBV9	TRBJ2-5	NA	NA	TGTGCCAGCAGCTCCAGCGGCGCGGAGACCCAGTACTTC	CASSSSGAETQYF
TRBV9	TRBJ2-1	NA	TRBD2	TGTGCCAGCACTAGCGGGATGGTCTACAATGAGCAGTTCTTC	CASTSGMVYNEQFF
TRBV5-1	TRBJ2-7	NA	TRBD2	TGCGCCAGCAGCCCGCGGGGGGACTCCTACGAGCAGTACTTC	CASSPRGDSYEQYF
TRBV18	TRBJ1-5	NA	TRBD1	TGTGCCAGCTCACACAAACAGGGGAGGGAAGGTCAGCCCCAGCATTTT	CASSHKQGREGQPQHF
TRBV7-8	TRBJ2-4	NA	NA	TGTGCCAGCAGCAACTCCTACAGGAAAAACATTCAGTACTTC	CASSNSYRKNIQYF
TRBV6-4	TRBJ2-1	NA	TRBD2	TGTGCCAGCAGCGGACTAGCGGGAGGGGACTACAATGAGCAGTTCTTC	CASSGLAGGDYNEQFF
TRBV2	TRBJ1-2	NA	NA	TGTGCCAGCAGTGGGGACGTTAAGGACTATGGCTACACCTTC	CASSGDVKDYGYTF
TRBV4-2	TRBJ2-7	few	TRBD2	TGTGCCAGCAGCCAGTTCGGGACTAGCGGGAGTCCTCGCGAGCAGTACTTC	CASSQFGTSGSPREQYF
TRBV10-2	TRBJ1-5	NA	TRBD1	TGCGCCAGCAGCGAACAGGGGGTCAATCAGCCCCAGCATTTT	CASSEQGVNQPQHF
TRBV13	TRBJ2-1	few	NA	TGTGCCAGCAGCTGGCCGTCTGGCGGGCAACCCAATGAGCAGTTCTTC	CASSWPSGGQPNEQFF
TRBV7-2	TRBJ2-7	NA	NA	TGTGCCAGCAGCTTAGGTTGGGGACCCTCCTACGAGCAGTACTTC	CASSLGWGPSYEQYF
TRBV6-5	TRBJ1-1	NA	NA	TGTGCCAGCAGTTATTATAACGCCGTCATGAACACTGAAGCTTTCTTT	CASSYYNAVMNTEAFF
TRBV7-3	TRBJ2-2	NA	NA	TGTGCCAGCAGCTTAGTCGGTTCATCCGGGGAGCTGTTTTTT	CASSLVGSSGELFF